What follows are 26 T cell receptor beta chains derived from one specimen sequenced in a study of metastatic and nonmetastatic thyroid tumors. From the PCR reads, TCRdb re-called clones with MiXCR. The sample records some 20,000 clones, 28% being singletons. Every patient was untreated before thyroid surgery. Source material: tumor tissue. The receptor source for this set is a female donor with papillary thyroid cancer or a benign thyroid nodule (not recorded which). Some clones in this sample may be carry-over from other donors' samples.

This clone came up a few times. The CDR3 spells CASSRTSGRASDHYF. The CDR3 DNA reads TGTGCCAGCAGTAGGACTAGCGGGAGGGCCAGCGATCATTACTTC. The J gene is TRBJ2-7, the V gene TRBV12-3 or TRBV12-4; 15 bases are a match to TRBD2. CDR3 size: 15 residues. The V and J ends lost 5 bases and 13 bases, in that order; junction bases with no gene match: 12.

In its sample, this clone was seen many times. The chain employs TRBV6-2 or TRBV6-3 and TRBJ2-7; D is uncertain. The V and J ends lost 9 bases and 4 bases respectively, with 10 bases between them. This CDR3 comprises 11 residues. CDR1 MNHEY and CDR2 SVGEGT come from the germline V gene. CDR3 residues: CASGHNYEQYF. The CDR3 nucleotides are TGTGCCAGTGGCCACAATTACGAGCAGTACTTC.

In its sample, this clone is medium-sized (0.01 to 0.1%). The gene calls are TRBV28 and TRBJ1-3; D is unclear. Trimming took off 1 base at V and 4 bases at J, with 2 bases between the two ends. There are 12 residues in the CDR3. Germline V gene sequence: CDR1 MDHEN, CDR2 SYDVKM. CDR3 protein: CASSLSGNTIYF. The CDR3 region has the DNA TGTGCCAGCAGTTTATCCGGAAACACCATATATTTT.

About this clone: The junction does not match germline at one end; this may be a read error. The chain employs TRBV20-1 and TRBJ2-1, with D unresolved. Germline lookup yields CDR1 DFQATT and CDR2 SNEGSKA (reference sequence). This CDR3 is built from 17 residues. The CDR3 DNA follows: TGTAGTGCTGGAGCCCCCACAGCGCTAAGCTCCTACAATGAGCAGTTCTTC. This codes for CSAGAPTALSSYNEQFF.

This chain links TRBV30 with TRBJ1-2; TRBD1 aligns across 7 bases. The germline V gene has CDR1 GTSNPN and CDR2 SVGIG (reference sequence). J gave up 9 bases and V 0 bases, and 10 bases lay outside the gene matches. CDR3 length: 14 amino acids. The CDR3 sequence: CAWSVGGDSTSYTF. CDR3 DNA sequence: TGTGCCTGGAGTGTAGGAGGGGACAGTACCAGCTACACCTTC.

This clone was observed a few times. V is TRBV25-1 and J is TRBJ2-7; possibly TRBD1 for D (5 bases). Trimming left V 1 base short and J 0 bases short, with 10 bases between. The CDR3 contains 15 residues. Germline lookup yields CDR1 MGHDK and CDR2 SYGVNS. CDR3 loop: CASSELGVSSYEQYF. The CDR3 DNA reads TGTGCCAGCAGTGAATTAGGGGTTAGCTCCTACGAGCAGTACTTC.

As for this clone: Sequence at one end of the junction differs from germline and may be a read error. V and J are TRBV6-1 and TRBJ2-6; D possibly matches TRBD1 or TRBD2 (5 bases each). CDR1 is MNHNS, CDR2 SASEGT, per germline. This CDR3 is built from 16 residues. The CDR3 reads CASRPPKGHGANVLTF. DNA of the CDR3: TGTGCCAGCAGACCACCCAAAGGCCACGGGGCAAACGTCCTGACTTTC.

The chain uses TRBV28 and TRBJ1-2; D is perhaps TRBD1 (5 bases). The CDR3 sequence is 12 residues long. V lost 11 bases and J lost 12, with 22 bases in between. CDR1 is MDHEN, CDR2 SYDVKM, per germline. The CDR3 DNA reads TGTGCCGGCACCTCCGGGCAGAGGGGCAACACCTTC. It translates to CAGTSGQRGNTF.

The V and J genes are TRBV4-2 and TRBJ2-3; possibly TRBD2 for D (6 bases). V was cut by 4 bases and J by 1 base, with 18 bases left in between. This CDR3 has 17 residues. Germline CDR1 LGHNA, CDR2 YNFKEQ. CDR3 bases: TGTGCCAGCAGCCGACTCCGGCCGGGCGGGGGCACAGATACGCAGTATTTT. Protein product: CASSRLRPGGGTDTQYF.

As to this clone: This clone may be a read error of a much larger clone one base away. The chain is built from TRBV3-1 and TRBJ2-5; 7 bases map to TRBD1. CDR3 length: 13 amino acids. Germline values: CDR1 LGHDT, CDR2 YNNKEL (reference sequence). Here the CDR3 reads CASIQRTGGTQYF. CDR3 DNA: TGTGCCAGCATCCAAAGGACAGGAGGGACCCAGTACTTC.

The chain couples TRBV6-1 to TRBJ2-7, with 9 bases that match TRBD2. Germline CDR1 is MNHNS and CDR2 is SASEGT. The CDR3 is 16 amino acids. The ends lost 5 bases at V and 2 bases at J; junction bases unmatched: 10. The DNA of the CDR3 is TGTGCCAGCAGTCCTCTAATAGCGGGAGTTCCCTACGAGCAGTACTTC. This gives the protein CASSPLIAGVPYEQYF.

The gene calls are TRBV12-3 or TRBV12-4 and TRBJ2-7; tentative D call: TRBD2 (5 bases). The CDR3 totals 14 residues. Trimming took 5 bases from V and 0 from J, leaving 11 bases between them. In nucleotides, the CDR3 is TGTGCCAGCAGTAGCGGCTCCCGCTCCTACGAGCAGTACTTC. Translated, it gives CASSSGSRSYEQYF.

This clone was counted only a few times. The V and J genes are TRBV24-1 and TRBJ1-2, with no clear D. V shed 3 bases and J shed 1 base, with 5 bases lying between them. Germline CDR1 is KGHDR and CDR2 is SFDVKD. This CDR3 is built from 13 residues. The CDR3 region has the DNA TGTGCCACCAGTGATGTGGGTAACTATGGCTACACCTTC. Its translation: CATSDVGNYGYTF.

V gene TRBV12-3 or TRBV12-4 combines with J gene TRBJ1-6, with 7 bases fitting TRBD1. The CDR3 consists of 15 residues. Unmatched junction bases numbered 4, after V lost 1 base and J lost 7 bases. CDR3 in DNA: TGTGCCAGCAGTTTAGACAGGGGAAGGAATTCACCCCTCCACTTT. Encoded protein: CASSLDRGRNSPLHF.

This clone was counted a few times. The chain combines TRBV19 with TRBJ1-1; 7 bases match TRBD1. The CDR3 is 14 amino acids. From germline, CDR1 is LNHDA and CDR2 SQIVND (reference sequence). Trimming took 5 bases from V and 3 from J; bases not matched to a gene: 6. CDR3 nucleotides: TGTGCCAGTAGTGCACAGGGGAGGGACACTGAAGCTTTCTTT. Its translation is CASSAQGRDTEAFF. Drawing the rest from reference TRBV19 and TRBJ1-1, the complete variable domain is DGGITQSPKYLFRKEGQNVTLSCEQNLNHDAMYWYRQDPGQGLRLIYYSQIVNDFQKGDIAEGYSVSREKKESFPLTVTSAQKNPTAFYLCASSAQGRDTEAFFGQGTRLTVV.

This chain uses TRBV7-8 with TRBJ1-5, with D unresolved. This CDR3 has 15 residues. CDR1 is SGHVS and CDR2 is FQNEAQ in the germline V gene. The V gene lost 2 bases and the J gene lost 4 bases, with 12 bases spanning the gap. CDR3 nucleotides: TGTGCCAGCAGCTTATTCGGGGTCTTAAATCAGCCCCAGCATTTT. Encoded protein: CASSLFGVLNQPQHF.

In its sample, this clone was seen a few times. The chain employs TRBV18 and TRBJ2-3; TRBD2 matches 16 bases. V lost 3 bases to trimming and J lost 1 base; unmatched junction nucleotides: 10. Germline V gene lookup returns CDR1 KGHSH and CDR2 LQKENI. The CDR3 is made up of 20 amino acids. The CDR3 loop is CASSPAPGTSGRVGTDTQYF. CDR3 bases: TGTGCCAGCTCACCTGCACCCGGGACTAGCGGGAGGGTCGGCACAGATACGCAGTATTTT. The full variable domain, with the rest looked up from reference TRBV18 and TRBJ2-3, is NAGVMQNPRHLVRRRGQEARLRCSPMKGHSHVYWYRQLPEEGLKFMVYLQKENIIDESGMPKERFSAEFPKEGPSILRIQQVVRGDSAAYFCASSPAPGTSGRVGTDTQYFGPGTRLTVL.

Ten or more counts support this clone. The V and J genes are TRBV11-2 and TRBJ2-3; D call uncertain. Germline V gives CDR1 SGHAT, CDR2 FQNNGV. This CDR3 has 13 residues. The V gene lost 6 bases and the J gene lost 2 bases, with 9 bases spanning the gap. This chain's CDR3 is CASSWTYTDTQYF. The CDR3 coding sequence is TGTGCCAGCAGTTGGACGTACACAGATACGCAGTATTTT. Full variable domain (rest looked up from reference TRBV11-2 and TRBJ2-3): EAGVAQSPRYKIIEKRQSVAFWCNPISGHATLYWYQQILGQGPKLLIQFQNNGVVDDSQLPKDRFSAERLKGVDSTLKIQPAKLEDSAVYLCASSWTYTDTQYFGPGTRLTVL.

In this sample, this clone turned up a few times. This may be a read error: a much more frequent sequence differs by one nucleotide. This chain connects TRBV29-1 to TRBJ2-5; the match to TRBD1 covers 7 bases. CDR3 size: 14 residues. The germline V gene has CDR1 SQVTM and CDR2 ANQGSEA. This CDR3 reads CSVEEEAGGEIQYF. CDR3 DNA sequence: TGCAGCGTTGAAGAAGAGGCAGGGGGAGAGATCCAGTACTTC.

This rearrangement joins TRBV7-3 to TRBJ1-1, with a tentative D call TRBD1 (6 bases). V lost 5 bases to trimming and J lost 5 bases, with 15 bases between them. Per germline, CDR1 SGHTA and CDR2 FQGTGA. The CDR3 is made up of 14 amino acids. CDR3 nucleotide sequence: TGTGCCAGCAGCCCAGGGGTCAGTGAGACTGAAGCTTTCTTT. This encodes CASSPGVSETEAFF.

This clone was counted at least ten times. The chain is built from TRBV18 and TRBJ1-5; no clear D. The V end was cut by 2 bases, the J end by 4 bases, with 6 bases between. The CDR3 is made up of 13 amino acids. Per the germline V gene, CDR1 is KGHSH and CDR2 is LQKENI. The CDR3, as DNA: TGTGCCAGCTCACCAGGGTGGAATCAGCCCCAGCATTTT. Its protein is CASSPGWNQPQHF. The variable domain in full, completed from reference TRBV18 and TRBJ1-5, reads NAGVMQNPRHLVRRRGQEARLRCSPMKGHSHVYWYRQLPEEGLKFMVYLQKENIIDESGMPKERFSAEFPKEGPSILRIQQVVRGDSAAYFCASSPGWNQPQHFGDGTRLSIL.

V gene TRBV6-4 combines with J gene TRBJ2-2; 7 positions match TRBD1. The CDR3 is made up of 15 amino acids. The V and J ends lost 2 bases and 5 bases, in that order; junction bases with no gene match: 5. CDR1 and CDR2 (germline): MRHNA, SNTAGT. The CDR3 loop reads CASSDEGAHTGELFF. The CDR3 DNA is TGTGCCAGCAGTGACGAGGGGGCGCATACCGGGGAGCTGTTTTTT.

At least ten counts were recorded for this clone. This chain uses TRBV6-4 with TRBJ1-2; no definite D call. The CDR3 is 13 amino acids. CDR1 is MRHNA and CDR2 is SNTAGT in the germline V gene. Trimming stripped 3 bases from V and 3 bases from J, with 8 bases between. CDR3 residues: CASSETPHYGYTF. The CDR3 region has the DNA TGTGCCAGCAGTGAGACACCTCACTATGGCTACACCTTC.

J is TRBJ1-3 and V is TRBV13; 8 positions agree with TRBD1. This CDR3 is 19 amino acids long. Unmatched junction bases numbered 21, after V lost 5 bases and J lost 6 bases. Germline loops: CDR1 PRHDT, CDR2 FYEKMQ (reference sequence). CDR3 in DNA: TGTGCCAGCAGCATCAGATCCGGGACAGGCACCCCCAGGGAAAACACCATATATTTT. Amino acids: CASSIRSGTGTPRENTIYF. The variable domain in full, completed from reference TRBV13 and TRBJ1-3, reads AAGVIQSPRHLIKEKRETATLKCYPIPRHDTVYWYQQGPGQDPQFLISFYEKMQSDKGSIPDRFSAQQFSDYHSELNMSSLELGDSALYFCASSIRSGTGTPRENTIYFGEGSWLTVV.

This clone was observed many times. This chain uses TRBV28 with TRBJ1-5; the D is unclear. The CDR3 totals 15 residues. With 5 bases removed from V and 3 bases from J, the gap between germline ends came to 14 bases. Germline V gene data show CDR1 as MDHEN and CDR2 as SYDVKM. The CDR3 reads CASSEPAGFNQPQHF. CDR3 sequence (DNA): TGTGCCAGCAGTGAGCCCGCGGGATTCAATCAGCCCCAGCATTTT.

Ten or more counts support this clone. The J gene is TRBJ1-1, the V gene TRBV7-8; maybe TRBD1 (6 bases). Trimming removed 1 base from V and 4 bases from J, with 10 bases in between. The CDR3 length is 14 residues. Germline V gives CDR1 SGHVS, CDR2 FQNEAQ. CDR3 sequence: CASSLVPGATEAFF. The CDR3 region has the DNA TGTGCCAGCAGCTTAGTCCCAGGGGCCACTGAAGCTTTCTTT.